This record concerns one T cell receptor (beta chain) sequence. This specimen comes from a study of T cell responses to AZD1222 COVID-19 vaccine. Clones were read by immunoSEQ multiplex PCR, and TCRdb kept only the in-frame ones, dropping some. In the table there are approximately 150,000 clones, about 88% of which are singletons. V lost 7 bases and J 3 bases, leaving 18 bases between the germline ends. The length of the CDR3 is 15 residues. The V gene's germline CDR1 is MNHEY and CDR2 SVGAGI. The chain uses TRBV6-5 and TRBJ1-2, with a tentative D call TRBD1 (6 bases). The specimen comprised peripheral blood, sampled on day 0 of AZD1222 vaccination. This receptor was taken from an adult in good health. The CDR3 DNA is TGTGCCAGCAACCGGGGGCGGAACCTCGACTATGGCTACACCTTC. This translates into CASNRGRNLDYGYTF.